The 20 T cell receptor beta chains below were found in one sample sequenced in a study of cytomegalovirus exposure and HLA in healthy donors. The PCR employed 60 Vbeta primers together with 13 Jbeta primers. The assay was immunoSEQ multiplex PCR, and TCRdb's table has in-frame clones only and misses some. The sample has fewer than 250,000 clones, 75% seen once. The sample consisted of PBMCs. The receptors originated from a woman aged 30 to 39 in good health and CMV-seronegative.

V is TRBV10-1 and J is TRBJ1-1; 7 nucleotides line up with TRBD1. The CDR3 is made up of 13 amino acids. CDR1 WNHNN and CDR2 SYGVQD come from the germline V gene (reference sequence). V lost 2 bases to trimming and J lost 11 bases; unmatched junction nucleotides: 8. CDR3 sequence reads: CASSEEIGGQAFF. The CDR3 DNA follows: TGCGCCAGCAGTGAGGAAATAGGGGGCCAGGCTTTCTTT.

CDR3 loop: CASSFGTSTDTQYF. The DNA for the CDR3 is TGTGCCAGCAGCTTTGGGACTTCCACAGATACGCAGTATTTT. The chain uses TRBV5-8 and TRBJ2-3, with TRBD2 as a possible D gene (6 bases). The CDR3 spans 14 residues. V was pared by 2 bases and J by 2 bases, with 9 bases between. The V gene's germline CDR1 is SGHTS and CDR2 YDEGEE.

The chain employs TRBV19 and TRBJ1-1; D is uncertain. The V gene's germline CDR1 is LNHDA and CDR2 SQIVND (reference sequence). V lost 7 bases to trimming and J lost 0 bases, with 6 bases between them. CDR3 length: 12 amino acids. DNA of the CDR3: TGTGCCAGTAAACAGCTGAACACTGAAGCTTTCTTT. The encoded protein is CASKQLNTEAFF.

The chain employs TRBV30 and TRBJ2-7; maybe TRBD2 (5 bases). Between the trimmed V and J ends, which lost 0 bases and 1 base, there was a span of 16 bases. This CDR3 is 16 amino acids long. CDR1 and CDR2 (germline): GTSNPN, SVGIG (reference sequence). The CDR3 DNA reads as TGTGCCTGGAGTGTATTGAGGGTCGATAGATCCTACGAGCAGTACTTC. Encoded protein: CAWSVLRVDRSYEQYF.

Written as DNA, the CDR3 is TGTGCCAGCTCAGTACAGCTGAACACCGGGGAGCTGTTTTTT. It is translated as CASSVQLNTGELFF. This chain links TRBV18 with TRBJ2-2; the D is unclear. V lost 5 bases and J lost 1, with 8 bases in between. The V gene's germline CDR1 is KGHSH and CDR2 LQKENI. CDR3 length: 14 amino acids.

The chain is built from TRBV19 and TRBJ1-2; D is perhaps TRBD1 (6 bases). In germline, CDR1 is LNHDA, CDR2 SQIVND (reference sequence). This CDR3 region has 14 residues. With 2 bases removed from V and 4 bases from J, the gap between germline ends came to 11 bases. CDR3 bases: TGTGCCAGTAGTATAAGGGGGATAGGCTATGGCTACACCTTC. Amino acid sequence: CASSIRGIGYGYTF. Full variable domain (remainder filled in from reference TRBV19 and TRBJ1-2): DGGITQSPKYLFRKEGQNVTLSCEQNLNHDAMYWYRQDPGQGLRLIYYSQIVNDFQKGDIAEGYSVSREKKESFPLTVTSAQKNPTAFYLCASSIRGIGYGYTFGSGTRLTVV.

This chain uses TRBV18 with TRBJ1-1; D unclear. Germline CDR1 reads KGHSH; CDR2 reads LQKENI. Between the trimmed V and J ends, which lost 6 bases and 0 bases, there was a span of 14 bases. There are 15 residues in the CDR3. The CDR3 here is CASSLTGSMNTEAFF. The CDR3 DNA reads as TGTGCCAGCTCCCTAACCGGGAGTATGAACACTGAAGCTTTCTTT.

V is TRBV7-9 and J is TRBJ2-7, with D hard to call. Trimming pared 0 bases from V and 5 bases from J, leaving 11 bases between. The CDR3 runs to 14 residues. In germline, CDR1 is SEHNR, CDR2 FQNEAQ (reference sequence). The CDR3 DNA is TGTGCCAGCAGCTTAGCAGTGGTGAACAACGAGCAGTACTTC. Amino acid sequence: CASSLAVVNNEQYF.

This clone was recorded once. A much more abundant neighbour one base away suggests this may be a read error. Other nucleotide sequences in the sample specify the same CDR3. This chain connects TRBV30 to TRBJ2-7, with no clear D. Trimming cost V 4 bases and J 6 bases, with 10 bases left between them. Germline CDR1 is GTSNPN and CDR2 is SVGIG (reference sequence). The CDR3 is made up of 11 amino acids. Here the CDR3 reads CAWNTVGEQYF. The CDR3 DNA reads TGTGCCTGGAATACAGTAGGCGAGCAGTACTTC.

The CDR3 DNA follows: TGTGCCAGCAGTTTAATTCCGGGCTCCTACGAGCAGTACTTC. It codes for CASSLIPGSYEQYF. This chain links TRBV27 with TRBJ2-7; D gene unclear. Trimming took off 2 bases at V and 0 bases at J, with 8 bases between the two ends. The CDR3 contains 14 residues. CDR1 and CDR2 (germline): MNHEY, SMNVEV (reference sequence).

DNA of the CDR3: TGCGCCAGCAGTCCGGACAGGGGGTACTACAATGAGCAGTTCTTC. Translating it yields CASSPDRGYYNEQFF. The chain joins TRBV5-1 to TRBJ2-1, with 10 nucleotides matching TRBD1. Trimming took 5 bases from V and 3 from J; bases not matched to a gene: 5. Germline assignment: CDR1 SGHRS and CDR2 YFSETQ. The CDR3 is made up of 15 amino acids.

This clone appeared a single time. The chain couples TRBV5-1 to TRBJ1-2; no firm D call. The CDR3 is 15 residues long. V lost 3 bases and J 2 bases, leaving 14 bases between the germline ends. Germline loops: CDR1 SGHRS, CDR2 YFSETQ. DNA of the CDR3: TGCGCCAGCAGCTGGAGCCCGGCACAAAACTATGGCTACACCTTC. Its translation: CASSWSPAQNYGYTF. Combining the CDR3 with reference TRBV5-1 and TRBJ1-2 gives the whole variable domain KAGVTQTPRYLIKTRGQQVTLSCSPISGHRSVSWYQQTPGQGLQFLFEYFSETQRNKGNFPGRFSGRQFSNSRSEMNVSTLELGDSALYLCASSWSPAQNYGYTFGSGTRLTVV.

The V call is TRBV19, the J call TRBJ2-5; 11 nucleotides align to TRBD2. Germline CDR1 is LNHDA and CDR2 is SQIVND (reference sequence). CDR3 length: 16 amino acids. With V trimmed by 5 bases and J by 2 bases, 7 bases remained unmatched. CDR3 nucleotides: TGTGCCAGTAGTTTCAGGGCTAGCGGGGGGCAAGAGACCCAGTACTTC. This codes for CASSFRASGGQETQYF.

This sequence joins TRBV6-1 and TRBJ2-3, with D hard to call. The CDR3 spans 14 residues. Per germline, CDR1 MNHNS and CDR2 SASEGT. The ends were cut back, 7 bases at V and 3 bases at J, with 14 bases in the middle. CDR3: CASTPVQETDTQYF. CDR3 nucleotides: TGTGCCAGCACTCCGGTCCAGGAAACAGATACGCAGTATTTT.

In regard to this clone: An end of the junction does not agree with germline; a read error may underlie this. The gene calls are TRBV28 and TRBJ1-1; 11 bases line up with TRBD1. Per germline, CDR1 MDHEN and CDR2 SYDVKM. The CDR3 sequence is 17 residues long. DNA of the CDR3: TGTGCCAGCAGTTCCCGGACAGGGGGCGTTAGGAACGCTGAAGCTTTCTTT. Protein sequence: CASSSRTGGVRNAEAFF.

The gene calls are TRBV25-1 and TRBJ1-1, with D unresolved. Trimming cost V 7 bases and J 1 base, with 10 bases left between them. The germline CDR1 and CDR2 sequences are MGHDK and SYGVNS. The CDR3 extends over 13 amino acids. CDR3 loop: CASIGVSNTEAFF. In DNA, the CDR3 is TGTGCCAGCATCGGGGTATCGAACACTGAAGCTTTCTTT. Filled out from reference TRBV25-1 and TRBJ1-1, the complete variable domain reads EADIYQTPRYLVIGTGKKITLECSQTMGHDKMYWYQQDPGMELHLIHYSYGVNSTEKGDLSSESTVSRIRTEHFPLTLESARPSHTSQYLCASIGVSNTEAFFGQGTRLTVV.

The J gene is TRBJ1-4, the V gene TRBV7-8; 8 bases line up with TRBD1. V trimming: 1 base; J trimming: 3 bases; junction bases outside the gene matches: 10. The germline CDR1 and CDR2 sequences are SGHVS and FQNEAQ. The CDR3 is 18 residues long. CDR3 coding DNA: TGTGCCAGCAGCTTAGAGGCAGGGGGCTTGGTGGCTAATGAAAAACTGTTTTTT. Translation gives CASSLEAGGLVANEKLFF. Drawing the rest from reference TRBV7-8 and TRBJ1-4, the complete variable domain is GAGVSQSPRYKVAKRGQDVALRCDPISGHVSLFWYQQALGQGPEFLTYFQNEAQLDKSGLPSDRFFAERPEGSVSTLKIQRTQQEDSAVYLCASSLEAGGLVANEKLFFGSGTQLSVL.

The chain carries TRBV7-9 and TRBJ1-1, with a tentative D call TRBD1 (5 bases). The germline CDR1 and CDR2 sequences are SEHNR and FQNEAQ (reference sequence). Trimming cost V 3 bases and J 0 bases, with 8 bases left between them. The CDR3 covers 14 residues. CDR3 region: CASSFSTVNTEAFF. CDR3 nucleotide sequence: TGTGCCAGCAGCTTCTCGACAGTGAACACTGAAGCTTTCTTT.

This chain joins TRBV18 and TRBJ1-3; D is unclear. The V and J ends lost 3 bases and 0 bases respectively, with 3 bases between them. CDR1 is KGHSH and CDR2 is LQKENI in the germline V gene. The CDR3 is made up of 13 amino acids. CDR3 region: CASSPSSGNTIYF. In DNA form, the CDR3 reads TGTGCCAGCTCACCTAGCTCTGGAAACACCATATATTTT. The variable domain in full, with the rest retrieved from reference TRBV18 and TRBJ1-3, is NAGVMQNPRHLVRRRGQEARLRCSPMKGHSHVYWYRQLPEEGLKFMVYLQKENIIDESGMPKERFSAEFPKEGPSILRIQQVVRGDSAAYFCASSPSSGNTIYFGEGSWLTVV.

The rearrangement links TRBV29-1 to TRBJ2-1, with 8 bases fitting TRBD1. V shed 4 bases and J 5 bases; nucleotides not matched to a gene: 4. Looked up from germline, CDR1 is SQVTM and CDR2 is ANQGSEA. The CDR3 has 13 amino acids. CDR3 in amino acids: CSVVGTGHNEQFF. In DNA form, the CDR3 reads TGCAGCGTTGTTGGGACAGGCCACAATGAGCAGTTCTTC.